Included here is one T cell receptor (delta chain) sequence, with context. The TCRdb protein comes from a much larger clone and disagrees with this DNA's translation at residue 11, likely due to a read error; the protein given here is derived from the DNA. TCRdb re-called the multiplex PCR reads using CATT. The sample gives 70,000 to 95,000 delta-chain clones, 1.4% of which show up once; around 8.3% is in the top ten. Flow sorting of PBMC yielded separate Vgamma9/Vdelta2+ and Vdelta2-negative gammadelta T cell populations for bulk repertoire analysis. This CDR3 has 24 residues. The V gene's germline CDR1 is TSWWSYY and CDR2 QGS. Unmatched junction bases numbered 27, after V lost 1 base and J lost 0 bases. The sample belongs to a study of γδ T cells in repeated Plasmodium falciparum infection. For the study at large: Age- and gender-matched Australian children served as comparison for malaria-exposed Malian children.

The rearrangement uses TRDV1 and TRDJ1, with 9 bases aligning to TRDD2. TCRdb lists no J gene, so it was determined here by aligning the DNA to germline. The clonotype originates from a pool of human donors (malaria-infected and uninfected, not separated). The sequenced sample consisted of gamma-delta T cells from blood. CDR3 in DNA: TGTGCTCTTGGGGAACCCCCTCCCTTCCTACCTGAAGTATCTACTCCCTCTGACACCGATAAACTCATCTTT. This sequence encodes CALGEPPPFLPEVSTPSDTDKLIF.